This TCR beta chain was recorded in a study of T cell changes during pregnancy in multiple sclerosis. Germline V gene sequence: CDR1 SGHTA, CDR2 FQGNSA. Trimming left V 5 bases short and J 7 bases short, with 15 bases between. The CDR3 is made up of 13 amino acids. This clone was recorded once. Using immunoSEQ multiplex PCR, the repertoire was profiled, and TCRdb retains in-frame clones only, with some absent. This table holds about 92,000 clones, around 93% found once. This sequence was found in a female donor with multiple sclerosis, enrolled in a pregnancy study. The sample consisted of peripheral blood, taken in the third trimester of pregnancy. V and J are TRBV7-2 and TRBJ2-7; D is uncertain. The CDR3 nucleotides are TGTGCCAGCAGCCGGAATAGAATCGGGGAGCAGTACTTC. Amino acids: CASSRNRIGEQYF.